This section outlines one T cell receptor beta chain sequence together with its context. The specificity of this receptor is unknown. Per-nucleotide qualities are absent, and no much larger clonotype sits a single base away. The library was generated by the immunoSEQ multiplex PCR assay. The multiplex PCR relied on a mix of 60 forward primers for TCR Vbeta segments and 13 reverse primers for TCR Jbeta segments. The CDR3 region of rearranged TCR beta genes was amplified from genomic DNA with a multiplex PCR assay. The Illumina HiSeq System was used to sequence the amplified TCR beta libraries as 87-base-pair reads. In the authors' own workflow: A later analysis tallied roughly 76 million unique TCR beta chains across the 700 or so repertoires, and roughly 11 million of those chains were shared by two or more donors. To remove PCR and sequencing errors, raw reads were error-corrected and collapsed into unique sequences using a nearest-neighbor algorithm that merged closely related sequences. Alignment of CDR3 sequences to IMGT reference sequences was used to assign V, D and J gene segments. For a sequence to be retained, a match of at least six nucleotides was required to both a V gene segment and a J gene segment. A rearrangement was called productive if the CDR3 had no stop codons and remained in frame with V and J, and every other rearrangement was called non-productive. CDR3 was defined by IMGT convention, running from the second conserved V-encoded cysteine to the conserved J-encoded phenylalanine. Sequences without an unambiguous match to a single V gene segment were excluded from the earlier analysis of a few hundred of the donors. An earlier analysis of 500 to 600 of the donors classified V segments as functional when productive rearrangements were above 56.7% and as segregating when the standard deviation between donors was above 5%. To diagnose cytomegalovirus status from the catalog of TCR beta chain sequences, a statistical classification framework was built. In a later analysis, TCR nucleotide sequences were compared against IMGT/GENE-DB human TR gene sequences so that V and J genes could be assigned. The TCRdist pipeline was used in a later analysis to assign CDR3 sequences and most-parsimonious VDJ recombination scenarios. In a later analysis, each TCR beta chain was defined by its CDR3 amino acid sequence together with its V-gene family, and reads lacking a unique V-gene family were excluded. As a way to deal with suspected cross-contamination and a sequencing artifact, a later analysis dropped 500 to 700 nucleotide sequences that were highly shared and had low generation probability. In a later analysis, a clonal expansion index for each public chain was calculated from normalized within-repertoire ranks of inferred template counts. In a later analysis, generation probabilities were computed with a VDJ recombination model fitted to out-of-frame rearrangements, and the resulting probabilities were checked against IGoR. Hypergeometric tests were used in a later analysis to score TCR-TCR, TCR-HLA and TCR-CMV co-occurrence, with a repertoire-size bias correction applied to the TCR pairs. In a later analysis, false discovery rates were estimated by permuting HLA or CMV assignments 20 times. In a later analysis, co-occurring TCRs were grouped using DBSCAN, with TCRdist sequence similarity added in when clustering inside HLA-allele-positive subsets. Repertoires with fewer than 30,000 or more than 120,000 public chains, plus five repertoires with anomalous nucleotide sharing, were excluded from co-occurrence clustering. As stored in TCRdb, this immuneACCESS dataset retains in-frame rearrangements with V and J assigned. A fraction of the clones does not appear; measured against another copy, unresolved V genes explain less than half of the discrepancy, and the remainder lacks a known reason. V and J calls and clone size are copied from that table; D and trimming were computed from the DNA. The sample table contains some 150,000 clones; only one count was recorded for more than 75% of them. The ten largest account for 10% to 15% of the sample.

The cohort comprised several hundred healthy bone marrow donors. All cohort members were sampled while nominally healthy, although unrecorded immune exposures were likely present. The donor tested CMV seropositive, placing the donor among the 289 seropositive members of the cohort. A peripheral blood sample was collected from each donor, and TCR beta sequencing was performed on peripheral blood mononuclear cells. The Qiagen DNeasy Blood Extraction Kit was used to extract genomic DNA from the blood cell samples. The sample comes from a study of cytomegalovirus exposure and HLA in healthy donors (dated 2017 in TCRdb). At the level of the whole study: In an earlier analysis of some 550 of the donors, around 290 Gb of sequence data and approximately 100 million unique TCR beta sequences from about 190 million T cells were reported. An early release covering over 500 HLA-typed donors comprised around 300 gigabases of sequencing data and tens of millions of unique TCR sequences. HLA typing included class I and class II loci at four-digit resolution. To predict cytomegalovirus infection status, the study brought together high-throughput TCR immunosequencing, statistical association of individual TCRs with disease status, and machine learning. Using immunosequencing, the study profiled T cell repertoires from 500 to 800 subjects and related those repertoires to cytomegalovirus serostatus. The later analysis used no new phenotypic data to find candidate immune exposures, relying instead on TCR beta sequences and their occurrence across donors. A later analysis re-analyzed previously published TCR beta repertoires from approximately 700 donors and added high-resolution HLA genotyping to study TCR occurrence patterns. The study was designed to test whether signatures of past pathogen exposure could be identified by cataloging public T cell receptors. Donor age, sex, ethnicity and CMV serostatus were collected together with the repertoire data. Among the roughly 380 genotyped donors, 81% belonged to the genetic ancestry cluster associated with self-reported Caucasian donors. All discovery cohort repertoires had been generated on a single sequencing platform. In a later genetic analysis, genome-wide SNP genotypes for about 55% of the 666 donors were used, and that subset was treated as a discovery cohort. Typing coverage differed by locus: A, B, C, DRB1 and DQB1 were typed in about 620-640 donors, DQA1 in roughly 510, DPA1 in 600 to 610, and DPB1 in 450 to 480. Across 398 genotyped donors of the cohort, an average of roughly 250,000 unique TCR beta nucleotide sequences per donor were sequenced, and approximately 19% of those sequences were non-productive. In addition to the first cohort of 650 to 750 subjects, a separate validation cohort of 120 different subjects was used. Four to six DR-DQ haplotypes were handled as single units for association and clustering, since linkage in the cohort was strong. To decide whether each TCR beta V gene segment behaved as functional or pseudogenic, an earlier analysis of approximately 590 of the donors relied on high-throughput TCR beta sequencing.

Overall study outcomes, separate from this receptor: A further reported finding was that TCR beta sequences accurately predicted the HLA-A and HLA-B alleles for most subjects in the first cohort. In a later analysis, more than 15,000 TCR beta sequences were associated with specific HLA alleles at a false discovery rate of 0.05. The authors suggested that the approach could potentially be generalized to other disease states and immunological phenotypes. In a later genetic analysis, fewer N-insertions in productive TCRs were reported among donors in an Asian-associated ancestry cluster than the roughly 700-donor mean. Sequencing depth was assumed to be roughly uniform across donors in the presence/absence analyses, though that assumption may not hold. A cluster of highly shared sequence variants was judged likely to represent a technical artifact of the sequencing pipeline. V-gene and J-gene trimming of TCR beta chains was associated with a missense DCLRE1C variant in a later genetic analysis, and the association was replicated in an independent cohort. In a later analysis, several top co-occurrence clusters were reported to appear linked to parvovirus B19, influenza, CMV and Epstein-Barr virus. Most CMV-associated TCR beta chains appeared to be HLA-restricted in a later analysis, and the HLA associations seemed to be driven largely by CMV exposure. In the study, some 160 TCR beta chains were listed as associated with cytomegalovirus. Most TCR sequences were seen in very few donors, while some public TCRs were found in many individuals. In a later analysis, TCR association rates were found to vary across HLA loci, with the most associated TCRs seen for DRB1 alleles and the fewest for HLA-C alleles. For the cohort, immune exposure information was limited to CMV serostatus. HLA typing was unavailable for some donors at each locus, so association tests used only the typed subset. Broadly in line with IMGT annotations, most TCR beta V segments showed up in productive rearrangements about 90% or about 30% of the time in an earlier analysis of approximately 600 of the donors. Correlated functional status among segregating V segments might reflect linkage disequilibrium, but an unknown experimental factor could not be ruled out. In both the original and validation cohorts, the classifier was reported to diagnose cytomegalovirus status with high specificity and sensitivity. This cohort had only TCR beta chains sequenced, and the lack of alpha or paired-chain data limited which features could be detected. Assigning TCR associations to individual alleles was difficult when HLA alleles, especially DR and DQ, strongly co-occurred. Because counts were too low, approximately 15 rarely observed V segments, including chromosome 9 orphons, were excluded from the earlier analysis of fewer than 650 of the donors. In vitro tests confirmed that a few of the cytomegalovirus-associated TCR beta chains recognize cytomegalovirus antigens. Compared with equally common non-associated chains, HLA-associated TCR beta chains in a later analysis were more clonally expanded and had lower generation probabilities.

Sequencing used PBMCs. This TCR was recovered from a man aged 25-40 years in good health and CMV-seropositive.

DNA sequence: TGTGCCAGCAGTGAATCGGGACTAGCGGAAGAGCAGTACTTC. It specifies CASSESGLAEEQYF. The rearrangement combines TRBV6-5 with TRBJ2-5; 11 bases in the middle match TRBD2. The CDR3 goes from the cysteine to the phenylalanine over 14 residues. The sequence is cut down to CDR3 DNA, 42 bases in frame from base 1. The junction shows trimming of 5 bases on V and 11 bases on J, and the gene matches do not reach 10 bases of it. Sequences MNHEY (CDR1) and SVGAGI (CDR2) are obtained from the germline V gene.